The clone carrying this TCR beta chain has a count of ten or more. The record originates from a study of T cells in Graves' hyperthyroidism and ophthalmopathy. Diagnoses were established using clinical symptoms, serum thyroxine and TRAb, thyroid ultrasound and orbital computed tomography. RNA transcripts gave rise to amplified TCR beta CDR3 regions. The HTBI primer set drove a first-round RT-PCR of the TCR CDR3. MiXCR, applied by TCRdb to the multiplex PCR reads, yields one record per CDR3 protein. Counted here are roughly 300,000 distinct CDR3 sequences, over 11% occurring once; the ten biggest clones make up approximately 23%. Input material: blood. The clonotype was recovered from a woman in her 30s with Graves' hyperthyroidism.

The CDR3 DNA is TGTGCCACCAGCAGAGAAACCTCCCCACTCGTCAATGAGCAGTTCTTC. Translated, it gives CATSRETSPLVNEQFF. The chain is built from TRBV15 and TRBJ2-1; D is uncertain. Trimming left V 0 bases short and J 6 bases short, with 15 bases between. The CDR3 is 16 residues long. Germline V gives CDR1 LNHNV, CDR2 YYDKDF (reference sequence).